The source of this TCR beta chain is a study of blood T cell repertoires in COVID-19. Study-level information: The United States, Italy and Spain were the sources of the acute and convalescent COVID-19 samples.

The Seattle patients, enrolled during active infection, were followed longitudinally. The table came from immunoSEQ multiplex PCR; TCRdb's copy has only in-frame clones and leaves some out. The sample includes 300,000 to 400,000 clones, more than 75% of them seen just once. The sample holds one count of this clone. Sequenced material: peripheral blood. The TCR was taken from a woman in her fifties or sixties with COVID-19, enrolled during active disease.

DNA for the CDR3: TGTGCCAGCAGTTTACGGAGTGATGAAAAACTGTTTTTT. Translation: CASSLRSDEKLFF. The chain combines TRBV12-3 or TRBV12-4 with TRBJ1-4, with unresolved D. The CDR3 is made up of 13 amino acids. V was pared by 2 bases and J by 6 bases, with 7 bases between.